What follows describes a single T cell receptor beta chain. Its antigen remains unidentified. Trimming took off 3 bases at V and 0 bases at J, with 8 bases between the two ends. Per germline, CDR1 SGHAT and CDR2 FQNNGV. The CDR3 length is 15 residues. The donors gave bone marrow, and they were healthy. The PCR was carried out with 60 Vbeta primers and 13 Jbeta primers. Under the authors' procedure: Later work found approximately 87 million unique TCR beta chains, with some 11 million shared. Using immunoSEQ multiplex PCR, the repertoire was profiled, and TCRdb retains in-frame clones only, with some absent. V, J and clone size are those of that table, while D and trimming were read from the DNA. This sample has under 300,000 clones, with about nine tenths found just once. This entry is derived from a study of cytomegalovirus exposure and HLA in healthy donors. Study details: There were about 85 million unique TCRs (from HLA-typed donors) in an early data release.

Notes on the study in general: Upon later analysis, HLA-associated TCR beta chains proved more clonally expanded than other, equally common chains.

This TCR came from a man aged 35-49 years in good health and CMV-seropositive. The chain uses TRBV11-2 and TRBJ2-2; no firm D call. Material: PBMCs. CDR3 region: CASSFPGANTGELFF. In DNA, the CDR3 is TGTGCCAGCAGCTTCCCCGGTGCGAACACCGGGGAGCTGTTTTTT.